A single sample gave rise to the 11 T cell receptor beta chains below, sequenced in a study of PD-1 blockade in classical Hodgkin lymphoma. There was relapse after autologous stem cell transplantation in every patient, and there was variation in brentuximab vedotin exposure. The assay was immunoSEQ multiplex PCR, and TCRdb's table has in-frame clones only and misses some. The table records 89,000 or so clones, roughly 91% of them present only once. The input for sequencing was peripheral blood mononuclear cells (PBMCs), taken before the second cycle of nivolumab. The receptor source for this set is a human donor with classical Hodgkin lymphoma.

In nucleotides, the CDR3 is TGTGCCAGCACCGCGGCGCCAGGGAGGGAGACCCAGTACTTC. Encoded protein: CASTAAPGRETQYF. The chain carries TRBV6-6 and TRBJ2-5; weak D call: TRBD2 (6 bases). V shed 7 bases and J shed 5 bases, with 17 bases lying between them. This CDR3 contains 14 residues. In germline, CDR1 is MNHNY, CDR2 SVGAGI (reference sequence).

This clone was counted a single time. The V and J genes are TRBV30 and TRBJ2-1, with TRBD2 matching 7 bases. The V segment lost 2 bases and the J segment 9 bases; nucleotides outside the gene matches: 10. This CDR3 is built from 14 residues. From germline, CDR1 is GTSNPN and CDR2 SVGIG (reference sequence). CDR3 sequence: CAWSNPGGTGEQFF. As DNA, the CDR3 is TGTGCCTGGAGTAACCCGGGAGGCACAGGTGAGCAGTTCTTC.

The CDR3 protein is CASSLAGVANQPQHF. Here the CDR3 DNA reads TGTGCCAGCAGCTTGGCCGGGGTCGCAAATCAGCCCCAGCATTTT. The J gene is TRBJ1-5, the V gene TRBV5-5; D unclear. The CDR3 spans 15 residues. V was trimmed by 0 bases and J by 4 bases, leaving 11 bases between them. Germline V CDR1 and CDR2: SGHKS, YYEKEE (reference sequence). Full variable domain (remainder filled in from reference TRBV5-5 and TRBJ1-5): DAGVTQSPTHLIKTRGQQVTLRCSPISGHKSVSWYQQVLGQGPQFIFQYYEKEERGRGNFPDRFSARQFPNYSSELNVNALLLGDSALYLCASSLAGVANQPQHFGDGTRLSIL.

The chain uses TRBV19 and TRBJ1-2, with a possible D match to TRBD1 (5 bases). The V and J ends lost 0 bases and 6 bases respectively, with 14 bases between them. Germline CDR1 reads LNHDA; CDR2 reads SQIVND (reference sequence). The CDR3 length is 15 residues. This CDR3 is CASSIDHRQGHGYTF. Written as DNA, the CDR3 is TGTGCCAGTAGTATAGATCACCGCCAGGGCCATGGCTACACCTTC. Looking up the rest from reference TRBV19 and TRBJ1-2 gives the full variable domain: DGGITQSPKYLFRKEGQNVTLSCEQNLNHDAMYWYRQDPGQGLRLIYYSQIVNDFQKGDIAEGYSVSREKKESFPLTVTSAQKNPTAFYLCASSIDHRQGHGYTFGSGTRLTVV.

This rearrangement joins TRBV19 to TRBJ2-6; no reliable D call. This CDR3 contains 16 residues. V was trimmed by 6 bases and J by 3 bases, leaving 15 bases between them. From germline, CDR1 is LNHDA and CDR2 SQIVND (reference sequence). CDR3 residues: CASSGPLSSGANVLTF. CDR3 sequence (DNA): TGTGCCAGTAGCGGACCGCTCTCTAGTGGGGCCAACGTCCTGACTTTC.

The J gene is TRBJ2-3, the V gene TRBV19; 12 positions agree with TRBD2. Germline V gene data show CDR1 as LNHDA and CDR2 as SQIVND (reference sequence). This CDR3 comprises 17 residues. J was trimmed by 6 bases and V by 0 bases; bases with no gene match: 7. The chain's CDR3 is CASSIDGTSGLLDTQYF. The DNA of the CDR3 is TGTGCCAGTAGTATAGACGGGACTAGCGGGTTGTTGGATACGCAGTATTTT. The entire variable domain, with the rest obtained from reference TRBV19 and TRBJ2-3, is as follows: DGGITQSPKYLFRKEGQNVTLSCEQNLNHDAMYWYRQDPGQGLRLIYYSQIVNDFQKGDIAEGYSVSREKKESFPLTVTSAQKNPTAFYLCASSIDGTSGLLDTQYFGPGTRLTVL.

The V gene is TRBV29-1, the J gene TRBJ2-7; D uncertain. The germline V gene has CDR1 SQVTM and CDR2 ANQGSEA. Trimming removed 3 bases from V and 3 bases from J, with 6 bases in between. There are 11 residues in the CDR3. The CDR3 DNA follows: TGCAGCGTTGAGAGTCTCTACGAGCAGTACTTC. It codes for CSVESLYEQYF.

This chain connects TRBV5-5 to TRBJ2-1, with a possible D match to TRBD2 (6 bases). This CDR3 is built from 17 residues. The V and J ends lost 4 bases and 7 bases respectively, with 24 bases between them. Germline V lookup: CDR1 SGHKS, CDR2 YYEKEE (reference sequence). CDR3 in amino acids: CASSQTFPWGGKNEQFF. The CDR3 DNA reads TGTGCCAGCAGCCAGACTTTTCCGTGGGGAGGAAAAAATGAGCAGTTCTTC.

This rearrangement joins TRBV7-3 to TRBJ2-5; 7 nucleotides agree with TRBD2. The CDR3 is 15 residues long. CDR1 is SGHTA, CDR2 FQGTGA, per germline. The trim removed 2 bases at V and 4 bases at J, leaving 7 bases unmatched. CDR3 sequence (DNA): TGTGCCAGCAGCTTATCCGGGACTAACAGAGAGACCCAGTACTTC. It is translated as CASSLSGTNRETQYF.

The rearrangement links TRBV28 to TRBJ2-5, with TRBD2 matching 12 bases. This CDR3 is built from 17 residues. Germline lookup yields CDR1 MDHEN and CDR2 SYDVKM. The V gene end was trimmed by 1 base and the J gene end by 5 bases; junction bases not matched to a gene: 8. The CDR3 loop is CASSLSSGRADLETQYF. The CDR3 coding sequence is TGTGCCAGCAGTTTATCTAGCGGGAGGGCGGACTTGGAGACCCAGTACTTC.

The gene calls are TRBV6-5 and TRBJ2-2; D not certain. Trimming took off 2 bases at V and 6 bases at J, with 10 bases between the two ends. This CDR3 spans 14 amino acids. Germline V gene lookup returns CDR1 MNHEY and CDR2 SVGAGI. CDR3 sequence reads: CASSYLSQAGELFF. CDR3 sequence (DNA): TGTGCCAGCAGTTACCTTAGTCAGGCCGGGGAGCTGTTTTTT.